This paragraph reports one T cell receptor (beta chain). TCRdb itself ran the RT-PCR reads through MiXCR, one entry per CDR3 protein. The sample carries about 700,000 distinct CDR3 sequences, 12% to 15% recorded once. V was pared by 5 bases and J by 4 bases, with 6 bases of the junction left unmatched. This CDR3 spans 15 amino acids. In germline, CDR1 is SGHAT, CDR2 FQNNGV. Sequencing input: memory CD4+ T cells from blood. The source of this sequence is a female donor in good health, serving as a healthy control. The chain combines TRBV11-2 with TRBJ1-2; 11 nucleotides match TRBD1. The CDR3 bases are TGTGCCAGCAGCGAGGGACAGGGGGTTCTCTATGGCTACACCTTC. Encoded protein: CASSEGQGVLYGYTF.